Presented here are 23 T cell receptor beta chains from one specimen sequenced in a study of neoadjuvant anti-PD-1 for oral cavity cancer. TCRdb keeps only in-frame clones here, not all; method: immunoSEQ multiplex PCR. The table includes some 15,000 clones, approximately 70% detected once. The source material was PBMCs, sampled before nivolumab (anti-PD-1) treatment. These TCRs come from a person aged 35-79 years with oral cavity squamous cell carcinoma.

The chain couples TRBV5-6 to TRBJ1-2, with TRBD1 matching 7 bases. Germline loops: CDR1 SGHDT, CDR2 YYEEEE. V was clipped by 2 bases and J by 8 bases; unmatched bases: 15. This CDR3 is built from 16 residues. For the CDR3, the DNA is TGTGCCAGCAGCTTAGGACAGGCAGGATCCGTTAGGGGCTACACCTTC. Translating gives CASSLGQAGSVRGYTF. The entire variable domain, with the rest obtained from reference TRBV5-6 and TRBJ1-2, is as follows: DAGVTQSPTHLIKTRGQQVTLRCSPKSGHDTVSWYQQALGQGPQFIFQYYEEEERQRGNFPDRFSGHQFPNYSSELNVNALLLGDSALYLCASSLGQAGSVRGYTFGSGTRLTVV.

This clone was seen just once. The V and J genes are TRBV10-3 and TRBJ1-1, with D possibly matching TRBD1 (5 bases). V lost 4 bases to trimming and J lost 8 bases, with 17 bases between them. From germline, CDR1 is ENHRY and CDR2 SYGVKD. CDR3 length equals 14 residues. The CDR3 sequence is CAISAPPTVTEAFF. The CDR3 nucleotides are TGTGCCATCAGTGCCCCCCCGACAGTAACCGAAGCTTTCTTT.

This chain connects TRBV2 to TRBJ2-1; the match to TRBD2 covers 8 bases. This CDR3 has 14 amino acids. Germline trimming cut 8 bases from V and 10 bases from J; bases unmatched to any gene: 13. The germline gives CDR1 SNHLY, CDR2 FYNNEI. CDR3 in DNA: TGTGCCAGCGTTGGAAGCGGGAGAAAAGGGGAGCAGTTCTTC. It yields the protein CASVGSGRKGEQFF.

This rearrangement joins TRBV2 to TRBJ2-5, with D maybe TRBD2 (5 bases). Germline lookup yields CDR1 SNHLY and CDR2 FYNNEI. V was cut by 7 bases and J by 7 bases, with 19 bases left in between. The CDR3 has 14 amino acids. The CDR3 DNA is TGTGCCAGCACCCCTCTAGCTCCGGTGGGGACCCAGTACTTC. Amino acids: CASTPLAPVGTQYF.

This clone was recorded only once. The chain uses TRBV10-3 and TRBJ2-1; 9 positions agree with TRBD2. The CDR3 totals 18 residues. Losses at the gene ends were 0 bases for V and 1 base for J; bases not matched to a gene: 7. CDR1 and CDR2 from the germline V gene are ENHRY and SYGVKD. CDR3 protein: CAISESGRGLASYNEQFF. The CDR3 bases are TGTGCCATCAGTGAGTCAGGACGCGGACTAGCGTCCTACAATGAGCAGTTCTTC.

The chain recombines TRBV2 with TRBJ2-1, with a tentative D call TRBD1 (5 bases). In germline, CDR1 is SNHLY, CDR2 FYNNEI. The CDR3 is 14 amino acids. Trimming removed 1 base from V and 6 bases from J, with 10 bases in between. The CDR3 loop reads CASSEGGRINEQFF. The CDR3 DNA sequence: TGTGCCAGCAGTGAAGGGGGCAGGATCAATGAGCAGTTCTTC.

CDR3 sequence reads: CASSLDSGTGAGELFF. In nucleotides, the CDR3 is TGTGCCAGCAGCCTCGACTCCGGGACAGGGGCCGGGGAGCTGTTTTTT. V gene TRBV2 combines with J gene TRBJ2-2; 10 nucleotides agree with TRBD1. CDR3 size: 16 residues. In germline, CDR1 is SNHLY, CDR2 FYNNEI. With V trimmed by 6 bases and J by 6 bases, 10 bases remained unmatched.

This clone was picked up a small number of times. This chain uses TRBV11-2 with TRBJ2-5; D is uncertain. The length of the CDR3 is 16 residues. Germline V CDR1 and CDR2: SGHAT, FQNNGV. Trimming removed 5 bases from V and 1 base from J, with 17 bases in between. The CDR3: CASSPESPWAQETQYF. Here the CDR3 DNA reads TGTGCCAGCAGCCCCGAGTCCCCCTGGGCCCAAGAGACCCAGTACTTC.

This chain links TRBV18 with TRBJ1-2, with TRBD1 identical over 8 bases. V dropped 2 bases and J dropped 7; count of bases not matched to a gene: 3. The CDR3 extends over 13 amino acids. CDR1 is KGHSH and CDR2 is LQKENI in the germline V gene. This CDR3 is CASSPDRGSGYTF. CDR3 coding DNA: TGTGCCAGCTCACCAGACAGGGGAAGTGGCTACACCTTC.

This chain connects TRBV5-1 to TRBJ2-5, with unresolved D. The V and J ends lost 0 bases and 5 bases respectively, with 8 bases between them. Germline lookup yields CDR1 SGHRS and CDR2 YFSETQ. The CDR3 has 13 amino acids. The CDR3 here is CASSLAGWETQYF. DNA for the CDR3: TGCGCCAGCAGCTTGGCGGGTTGGGAGACCCAGTACTTC.

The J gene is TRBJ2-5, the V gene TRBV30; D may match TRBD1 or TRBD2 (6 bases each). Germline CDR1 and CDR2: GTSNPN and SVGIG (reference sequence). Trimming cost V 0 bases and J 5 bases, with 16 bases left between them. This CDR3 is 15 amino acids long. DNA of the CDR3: TGTGCCTGGAGTGTAGGGGGGACTTCGTCGGAGACCCAGTACTTC. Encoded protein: CAWSVGGTSSETQYF.

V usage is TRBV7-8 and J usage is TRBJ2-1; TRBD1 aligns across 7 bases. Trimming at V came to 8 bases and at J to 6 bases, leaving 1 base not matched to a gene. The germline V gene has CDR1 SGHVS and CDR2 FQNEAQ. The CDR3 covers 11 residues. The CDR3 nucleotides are TGTGCCAGCCACAGGGGCAATGAGCAGTTCTTC. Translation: CASHRGNEQFF.

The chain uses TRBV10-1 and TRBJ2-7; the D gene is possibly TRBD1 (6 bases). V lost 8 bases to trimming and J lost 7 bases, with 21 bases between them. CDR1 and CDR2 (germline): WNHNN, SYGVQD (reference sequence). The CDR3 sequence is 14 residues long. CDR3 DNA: TGCGCCAGCTCTGAGACAGGTGCCTCGACGGAGCAGTACTTC. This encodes CASSETGASTEQYF.

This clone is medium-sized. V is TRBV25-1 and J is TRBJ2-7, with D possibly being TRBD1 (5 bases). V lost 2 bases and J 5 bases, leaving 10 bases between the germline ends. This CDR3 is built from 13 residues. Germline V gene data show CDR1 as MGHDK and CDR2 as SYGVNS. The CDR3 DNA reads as TGTGCCAGCAGTGAAATAGGGGCGAACGAGCAGTACTTC. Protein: CASSEIGANEQYF.

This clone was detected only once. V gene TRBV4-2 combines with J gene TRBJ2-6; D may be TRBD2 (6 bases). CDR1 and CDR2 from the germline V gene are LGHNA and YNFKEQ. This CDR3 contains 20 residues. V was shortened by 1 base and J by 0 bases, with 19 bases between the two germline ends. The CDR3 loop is CASSQVGVGGSISGANVLTF. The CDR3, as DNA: TGTGCCAGCAGCCAAGTTGGGGTTGGAGGGAGTATCTCTGGGGCCAACGTCCTGACTTTC.

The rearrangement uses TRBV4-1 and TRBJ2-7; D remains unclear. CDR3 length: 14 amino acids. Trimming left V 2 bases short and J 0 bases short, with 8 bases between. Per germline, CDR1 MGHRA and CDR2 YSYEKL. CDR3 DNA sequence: TGCGCCAGCAGCCAACTCGGAGTCTCCTACGAGCAGTACTTC. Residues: CASSQLGVSYEQYF.

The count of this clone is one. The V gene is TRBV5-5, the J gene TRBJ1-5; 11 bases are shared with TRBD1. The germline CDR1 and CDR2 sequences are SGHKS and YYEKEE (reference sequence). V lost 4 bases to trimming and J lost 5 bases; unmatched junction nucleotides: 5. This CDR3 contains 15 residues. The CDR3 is CASSRTGQGDQPQHF. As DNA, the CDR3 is TGTGCCAGCAGCCGCACGGGACAGGGGGATCAGCCCCAGCATTTT.

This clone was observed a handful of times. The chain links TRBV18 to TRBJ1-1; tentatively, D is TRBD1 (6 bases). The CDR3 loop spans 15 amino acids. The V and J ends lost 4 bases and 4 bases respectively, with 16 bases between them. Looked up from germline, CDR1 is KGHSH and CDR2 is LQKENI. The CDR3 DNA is TGTGCCAGCTCACTGTTCTCGGACAGTAGCACTGAAGCTTTCTTT. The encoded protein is CASSLFSDSSTEAFF.

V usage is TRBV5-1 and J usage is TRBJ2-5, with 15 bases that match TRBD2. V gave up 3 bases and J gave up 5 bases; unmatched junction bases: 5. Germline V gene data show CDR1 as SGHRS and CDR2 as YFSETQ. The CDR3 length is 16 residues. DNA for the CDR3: TGCGCCAGCAGCTGGGGACTAGCGGGAGGAGTGGAGACCCAGTACTTC. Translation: CASSWGLAGGVETQYF. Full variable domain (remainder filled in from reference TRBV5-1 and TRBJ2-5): KAGVTQTPRYLIKTRGQQVTLSCSPISGHRSVSWYQQTPGQGLQFLFEYFSETQRNKGNFPGRFSGRQFSNSRSEMNVSTLELGDSALYLCASSWGLAGGVETQYFGPGTRLLVL.

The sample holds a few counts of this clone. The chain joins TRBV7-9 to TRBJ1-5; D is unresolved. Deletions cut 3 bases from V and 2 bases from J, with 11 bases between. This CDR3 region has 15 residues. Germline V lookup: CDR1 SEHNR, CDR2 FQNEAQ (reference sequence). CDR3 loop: CASSLAHGGNQPQHF. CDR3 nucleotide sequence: TGTGCCAGCAGCTTGGCCCACGGGGGCAATCAGCCCCAGCATTTT.

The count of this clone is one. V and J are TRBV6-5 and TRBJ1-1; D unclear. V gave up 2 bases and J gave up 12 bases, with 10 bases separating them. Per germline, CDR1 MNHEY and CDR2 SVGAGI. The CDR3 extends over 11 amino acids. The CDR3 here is CASSYPPETFF. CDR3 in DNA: TGTGCCAGCAGTTACCCCCCGGAGACTTTCTTT.

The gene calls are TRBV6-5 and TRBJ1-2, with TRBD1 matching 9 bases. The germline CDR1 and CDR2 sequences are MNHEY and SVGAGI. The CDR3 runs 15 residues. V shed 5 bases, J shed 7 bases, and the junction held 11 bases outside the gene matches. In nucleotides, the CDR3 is TGTGCCAGCAGTCGATCCCGGGACAGGGTCGGTGGCTACACCTTC. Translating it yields CASSRSRDRVGGYTF.

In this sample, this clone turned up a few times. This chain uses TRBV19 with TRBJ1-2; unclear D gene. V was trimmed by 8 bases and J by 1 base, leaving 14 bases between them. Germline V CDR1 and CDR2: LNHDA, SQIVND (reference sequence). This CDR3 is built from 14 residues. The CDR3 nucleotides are TGTGCCAGTGGCGGTATAGGCATTAACTATGGCTACACCTTC. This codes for CASGGIGINYGYTF.